What follows are 22 T cell receptor beta chains derived from one specimen sequenced in a study of cytomegalovirus exposure and HLA in healthy donors. Profiled with immunoSEQ multiplex PCR; TCRdb holds only in-frame clones, not every one. The profile shows about 330,000 clones, around 87% of them singletons. Specimen: PBMCs. The receptors shown here come from a woman in her 30s in good health and CMV-seropositive.

This sequence joins TRBV4-1 and TRBJ1-1; D possibly corresponds to TRBD1 (5 bases). V dropped 3 bases and J dropped 5 bases, with 10 bases sitting between them. Germline-derived CDR1 and CDR2 are MGHRA and YSYEKL. CDR3 length equals 13 residues. CDR3 bases: TGCGCCAGCAGCCACTCCCAGGGAACTGAAGCTTTCTTT. Amino acid sequence: CASSHSQGTEAFF.

The J gene is TRBJ2-1, the V gene TRBV30; 12 bases are shared with TRBD1. Trimming removed 2 bases from V and 8 bases from J; junction bases left unmatched: 7. Germline V gene data show CDR1 as GTSNPN and CDR2 as SVGIG (reference sequence). CDR3 length: 15 amino acids. CDR3 nucleotide sequence: TGTGCCTGGAGTAAGGGACAGGGGGCTAAGGATGAGCAGTTCTTC. The encoded protein is CAWSKGQGAKDEQFF.

V usage is TRBV28 and J usage is TRBJ2-6, with TRBD1 as a possible D gene (6 bases). The germline gives CDR1 MDHEN, CDR2 SYDVKM. This CDR3 comprises 14 residues. Trimming took off 6 bases at V and 2 bases at J, with 8 bases between the two ends. Written as DNA, the CDR3 is TGTGCCAGCAGACAGGGTCCTGGGGCCAACGTCCTGACTTTC. It is translated as CASRQGPGANVLTF.

The gene calls are TRBV10-2 and TRBJ1-5; 7 bases fit TRBD1. CDR3 size: 15 residues. V gave up 3 bases and J gave up 5 bases; unmatched junction bases: 7. Germline V gene sequence: CDR1 WSHSY, CDR2 SAAADI. CDR3 bases: TGCGCCAGCAGTGAACAGGGGCGTATTGATCAGCCCCAGCATTTT. It yields the protein CASSEQGRIDQPQHF.

The chain links TRBV9 to TRBJ2-3, with D perhaps TRBD1 (5 bases). This CDR3 contains 17 residues. Germline loops: CDR1 SGDLS, CDR2 YYNGEE. V lost 0 bases, J lost 2 bases, and 16 bases lay in between. The CDR3 DNA reads as TGTGCCAGCAGCGTAGCTCGCAGGGCGAAACACACAGATACGCAGTATTTT. It codes for CASSVARRAKHTDTQYF.

The chain recombines TRBV7-9 with TRBJ2-2; D may be TRBD1 (6 bases). In germline, CDR1 is SEHNR, CDR2 FQNEAQ (reference sequence). The CDR3 is 17 residues long. Trimming took off 0 bases at V and 2 bases at J, with 13 bases between the two ends. CDR3 amino acids: CASSLALGTSNTGELFF. In nucleotides, the CDR3 is TGTGCCAGCAGCTTAGCCCTCGGGACATCTAACACCGGGGAGCTGTTTTTT.

The V gene is TRBV4-3, the J gene TRBJ2-1; 7 positions agree with TRBD2. The CDR3 contains 17 residues. Germline CDR1 is LGHNA and CDR2 is YSLEER. V lost 0 bases and J lost 0; bases outside the gene matches: 5. CDR3 bases: TGCGCCAGCAGCCAAGATCTAGCGGTAAGCTCCTACAATGAGCAGTTCTTC. It translates to CASSQDLAVSSYNEQFF.

The chain couples TRBV9 to TRBJ1-2; TRBD1 matches 7 bases. The CDR3 loop spans 16 amino acids. Trimming at V came to 4 bases and at J to 6 bases, leaving 15 bases not matched to a gene. CDR1 is SGDLS and CDR2 is YYNGEE in the germline V gene. The CDR3 sequence is CASSSRTAPGGNGYTF. Here the CDR3 DNA reads TGTGCCAGCAGCTCTAGGACTGCTCCAGGGGGAAATGGCTACACCTTC. Drawing the rest from reference TRBV9 and TRBJ1-2, the complete variable domain is DSGVTQTPKHLITATGQRVTLRCSPRSGDLSVYWYQQSLDQGLQFLIQYYNGEERAKGNILERFSAQQFPDLHSELNLSSLELGDSALYFCASSSRTAPGGNGYTFGSGTRLTVV.

This rearrangement joins TRBV15 to TRBJ2-1, with 14 bases fitting TRBD2. V lost 5 bases to trimming and J lost 8 bases; unmatched junction nucleotides: 11. This CDR3 spans 17 amino acids. Germline CDR1 reads LNHNV; CDR2 reads YYDKDF (reference sequence). CDR3 protein: CATSGGTSGRSGHEQFF. The CDR3, as DNA: TGTGCCACCAGCGGTGGGACTAGCGGGAGATCGGGGCATGAGCAGTTCTTC. Full variable domain (missing parts from reference TRBV15 and TRBJ2-1): DAMVIQNPRYQVTQFGKPVTLSCSQTLNHNVMYWYQQKSSQAPKLLFHYYDKDFNNEADTPDNFQSRRPNTSFCFLDIRSPGLGDTAMYLCATSGGTSGRSGHEQFFGPGTRLTVL.

This chain joins TRBV28 and TRBJ2-3, with 8 bases matching TRBD2. J lost 5 bases, V lost 3 bases, and 10 bases had no gene match. Germline V CDR1 and CDR2: MDHEN, SYDVKM. The CDR3 totals 16 residues. The CDR3 DNA reads TGTGCCAGCAGTTTGGCCCTAAGCGGGAGAGGAGATACGCAGTATTTT. Its translation: CASSLALSGRGDTQYF.

The chain couples TRBV2 to TRBJ2-3; TRBD2 matches 8 bases. This CDR3 region has 16 residues. V was clipped by 6 bases and J by 3 bases; unmatched bases: 11. Germline loops: CDR1 SNHLY, CDR2 FYNNEI. The CDR3 nucleotides are TGTGCCAGCAGGGTCTCGCGAGGGACTAGTACAGATACGCAGTATTTT. This codes for CASRVSRGTSTDTQYF.

The CDR3: CASSENRDRGYTF. CDR3 sequence (DNA): TGTGCCAGCAGTGAAAACCGGGACAGGGGCTACACCTTC. V gene TRBV6-1 combines with J gene TRBJ1-2; 8 bases are shared with TRBD1. Trimming removed 2 bases from V and 8 bases from J; junction bases left unmatched: 4. Germline V gene sequence: CDR1 MNHNS, CDR2 SASEGT. The length of the CDR3 is 13 residues.

The chain is built from TRBV27 and TRBJ2-5, with D maybe TRBD1 (5 bases). Germline CDR1 and CDR2: MNHEY and SMNVEV (reference sequence). Trimming took off 6 bases at V and 2 bases at J, with 7 bases between the two ends. This CDR3 has 12 residues. As DNA, the CDR3 is TGTGCCAGCAGAGACAGTCAAGAGACCCAGTACTTC. This codes for CASRDSQETQYF.

This chain uses TRBV7-9 with TRBJ2-4, with 7 bases matching TRBD2. J was trimmed by 5 bases and V by 7 bases; bases with no gene match: 17. The CDR3 has 17 amino acids. Germline V gene sequence: CDR1 SEHNR, CDR2 FQNEAQ (reference sequence). CDR3 nucleotides: TGTGCCAGCACCCCAAAGGAGGGGAGGGCAATTGAAAACATTCAGTACTTC. Protein sequence: CASTPKEGRAIENIQYF.

The chain couples TRBV7-3 to TRBJ2-2; D is undetermined. Germline loops: CDR1 SGHTA, CDR2 FQGTGA. CDR3 length: 12 residues. Trimming stripped 2 bases from V and 7 bases from J, with 5 bases between. Here the CDR3 DNA reads TGTGCCAGCAGCTTATACAGCGGGGAGCTGTTTTTT. Encoded protein: CASSLYSGELFF.

The chain carries TRBV27 and TRBJ2-5; 8 bases fit TRBD2. This CDR3 contains 18 residues. The germline V gene encodes CDR1 MNHEY and CDR2 SMNVEV (reference sequence). Germline trimming cut 1 base from V and 1 base from J; bases unmatched to any gene: 11. CDR3 residues: CASSLLPSSGGTQETQYF. CDR3 nucleotide sequence: TGTGCCAGCAGTTTATTGCCTTCAAGCGGGGGCACCCAAGAGACCCAGTACTTC.

The chain couples TRBV11-2 to TRBJ2-7; 8 bases are shared with TRBD2. V lost 5 bases to trimming and J lost 0 bases; unmatched junction nucleotides: 6. This CDR3 contains 15 residues. Germline-derived CDR1 and CDR2 are SGHAT and FQNNGV. The CDR3 loop reads CASSPLAGNSYEQYF. The CDR3, as DNA: TGTGCCAGCAGCCCCTTAGCGGGGAACTCCTACGAGCAGTACTTC.

This clone was detected a few times. V and J are TRBV28 and TRBJ2-7, with 8 bases lining up with TRBD2. V shed 3 bases, J shed 5 bases, and the junction held 6 bases outside the gene matches. CDR1 and CDR2 from the germline V gene are MDHEN and SYDVKM. This CDR3 spans 14 amino acids. The CDR3 is CASSFRGGLDEQYF. Here the CDR3 DNA reads TGTGCCAGCAGTTTCCGGGGGGGCCTGGACGAGCAGTACTTC.

V is TRBV7-2 and J is TRBJ2-1; D is unclear. Germline loops: CDR1 SGHTA, CDR2 FQGNSA. CDR3 length: 11 residues. Deletions cut 1 base from V and 9 bases from J, with 4 bases between. The CDR3 nucleotides are TGTGCCAGCAGCTTAGGCCCTGAGCAGTTCTTC. This translates into CASSLGPEQFF.

V and J are TRBV27 and TRBJ2-1, with 9 nucleotides matching TRBD2. CDR1 is MNHEY and CDR2 is SMNVEV in the germline V gene (reference sequence). V gave up 3 bases and J gave up 8 bases; unmatched junction bases: 14. The CDR3 covers 17 residues. The CDR3 region is CASSFAYWKRGVDEQFF. Here the CDR3 DNA reads TGTGCCAGCAGTTTCGCATATTGGAAGCGGGGGGTGGATGAGCAGTTCTTC.

The chain has TRBV5-6 and TRBJ2-7; D is possibly TRBD2 (5 bases). Germline CDR1 SGHDT, CDR2 YYEEEE. The CDR3 is made up of 15 amino acids. V was shortened by 0 bases and J by 0 bases, with 10 bases between the two germline ends. CDR3 loop: CASSLVSSLSYEQYF. In nucleotides, the CDR3 is TGTGCCAGCAGCTTGGTTTCTAGCCTCTCCTACGAGCAGTACTTC.

This clone was counted between two and nine times. The J gene is TRBJ1-3, the V gene TRBV10-3; a possible D gene is TRBD1 (5 bases). Germline V lookup: CDR1 ENHRY, CDR2 SYGVKD. With 4 bases removed from V and 0 bases from J, the gap between germline ends came to 19 bases. CDR3 length equals 18 residues. CDR3 sequence (DNA): TGTGCCATCAGTGTACATGAGGGACCCCCCTTCTCTGGAAACACCATATATTTT. As protein: CAISVHEGPPFSGNTIYF.